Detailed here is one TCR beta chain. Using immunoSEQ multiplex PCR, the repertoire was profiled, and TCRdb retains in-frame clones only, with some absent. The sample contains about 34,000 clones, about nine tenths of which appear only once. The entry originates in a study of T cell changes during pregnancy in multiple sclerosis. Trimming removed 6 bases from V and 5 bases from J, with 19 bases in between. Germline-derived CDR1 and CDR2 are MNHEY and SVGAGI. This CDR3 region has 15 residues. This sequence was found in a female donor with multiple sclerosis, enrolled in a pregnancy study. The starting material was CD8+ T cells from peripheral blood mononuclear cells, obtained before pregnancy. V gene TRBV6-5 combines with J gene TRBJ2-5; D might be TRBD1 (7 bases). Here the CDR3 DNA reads TGTGCCAGCAGGACCGGGCCAGGGGGGTCCGAGACCCAGTACTTC. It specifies CASRTGPGGSETQYF.